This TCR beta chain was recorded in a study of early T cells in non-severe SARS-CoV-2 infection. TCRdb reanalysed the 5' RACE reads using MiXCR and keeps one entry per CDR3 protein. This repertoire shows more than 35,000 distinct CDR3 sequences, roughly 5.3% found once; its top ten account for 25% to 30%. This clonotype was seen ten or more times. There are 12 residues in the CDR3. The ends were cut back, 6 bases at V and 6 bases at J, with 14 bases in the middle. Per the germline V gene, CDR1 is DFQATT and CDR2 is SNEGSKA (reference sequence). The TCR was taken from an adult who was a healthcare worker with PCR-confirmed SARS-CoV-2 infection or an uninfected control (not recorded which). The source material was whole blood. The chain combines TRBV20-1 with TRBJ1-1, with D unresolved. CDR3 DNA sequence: TGCAGTGCAAGTGGAAGGTCCCCTGAAGCTTTCTTT. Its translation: CSASGRSPEAFF.